The T cell receptor beta chain under discussion was sequenced for a study of blood T cells in healthy people across ages. Next came a second PCR, run for about 7 to 12 cycles, which used a sample-barcoded 5' primer along with a J-beta primer mix. A single record per CDR3 protein comes from TCRdb applying MiXCR to the 5' RACE reads. The sample contains almost 1 million distinct CDR3 sequences, roughly 51% of which appear only once. Study observations and caveats: Shifts in expanded clonotypes may have been confounded by donor CMV status, which was unknown. A roughly linear age-dependent decrease characterized TCR beta diversity per million T cells. A conclusive naive versus antigen-experienced comparison was prevented by the unsorted PBMCs. The percentage of naive T cells correlated strongly with TCR beta diversity.

This clonotype was counted between two and nine times. Its cognate antigen is unknown. This CDR3 has 17 residues. Germline CDR1 is SEHNR and CDR2 is FQNEAQ (reference sequence). V lost 5 bases, J lost 7 bases, and 17 bases stayed unmatched. This sequence was found in a woman aged 60-75 years in good health. The V call is TRBV7-9, the J call TRBJ2-1, with 7 bases matching TRBD2. Source material: blood. The CDR3: CASSPTGGLTRGNEQFF. The CDR3 coding sequence is TGTGCCAGCAGCCCGACGGGGGGACTAACGCGGGGGAATGAGCAGTTCTTC.